The next 30 T cell receptor beta chains were all read from a single sample in a study of shared clonotypes between healthy human individuals. The table came from immunoSEQ multiplex PCR; TCRdb's copy has only in-frame clones and leaves some out. This sample carries 850,000 to 1,200,000 clones, roughly 80% of them seen once, and the ten largest clones take approximately 1.5%. The sequenced sample was memory CD4+ T cells sorted from blood. Subset noted: CD45RA-negative fraction. The receptors were sampled from a man between 18 and 35 years old in good health.

V and J are TRBV6-5 and TRBJ1-2; D gene uncertain. The ends were cut back, 0 bases at V and 4 bases at J, with 15 bases in the middle. This CDR3 contains 16 residues. Germline V gene sequence: CDR1 MNHEY, CDR2 SVGAGI. The CDR3 sequence: CASSYSINDGGYGYTF. The CDR3 DNA reads as TGTGCCAGCAGTTACTCGATTAACGATGGAGGCTATGGCTACACCTTC.

About this clone: The sample has other DNA sequences that encode this CDR3 too. V gene TRBV7-3 combines with J gene TRBJ2-1; D unclear. CDR3 length: 13 residues. Germline loops: CDR1 SGHTA, CDR2 FQGTGA. Trimming left V 2 bases short and J 5 bases short, with 7 bases between. Here the CDR3 DNA reads TGTGCCAGCAGCTTATCTCAGGACAATGAGCAGTTCTTC. It specifies CASSLSQDNEQFF.

The chain joins TRBV6-1 to TRBJ1-5; D unclear. With 1 base removed from V and 7 bases from J, the gap between germline ends came to 8 bases. CDR3 length equals 13 residues. CDR1 is MNHNS and CDR2 is SASEGT in the germline V gene. The CDR3 sequence: CASSEVDGQPQHF. DNA of the CDR3: TGTGCCAGCAGTGAAGTAGACGGCCAGCCCCAGCATTTT.

The chain combines TRBV5-1 with TRBJ2-4, with D perhaps given as TRBD1 or TRBD2 (5 bases each). The CDR3 is 17 residues long. The V end was cut by 0 bases, the J end by 2 bases, with 15 bases between. The germline gives CDR1 SGHRS, CDR2 YFSETQ. The CDR3 reads CASSLGGSGMTKNIQYF. As DNA, the CDR3 is TGCGCCAGCAGCTTGGGAGGGTCAGGGATGACCAAAAACATTCAGTACTTC.

This chain uses TRBV7-2 with TRBJ2-7; 11 positions match TRBD2. V was clipped by 3 bases and J by 5 bases; unmatched bases: 15. The CDR3 loop spans 18 amino acids. In germline, CDR1 is SGHTA, CDR2 FQGNSA. CDR3 loop: CASSLSVIQLAGVDEQYF. CDR3 nucleotides: TGTGCCAGCAGCTTGTCCGTAATACAACTAGCGGGAGTCGACGAGCAGTACTTC.

This clone was seen only once. One base separates it from a far larger clone, so it is likely a read error. J is TRBJ2-7 and V is TRBV2; 8 bases match TRBD1. V shed 6 bases and J 2 bases; nucleotides not matched to a gene: 3. This CDR3 region has 13 residues. Germline V gives CDR1 SNHLY, CDR2 FYNNEI. This chain's CDR3 is CASSVGQAYEQYF. CDR3 bases: TGTGCCAGCAGCGTGGGACAGGCCTACGAGCAGTACTTC.

In regard to this clone: Distinct nucleotide sequences in the sample also encode this CDR3. The rearrangement links TRBV18 to TRBJ1-1, with TRBD1 matching 7 bases. This CDR3 contains 16 residues. Germline V gene sequence: CDR1 KGHSH, CDR2 LQKENI. V shed 0 bases and J 10 bases; nucleotides not matched to a gene: 14. DNA of the CDR3: TGTGCCAGCTCACCACCCGGACAGGCAATTCGAGAGTCAGCTTTCTTT. It codes for CASSPPGQAIRESAFF.

This clone was seen a handful of times. CDR3 protein: CSGTGQGYTF. CDR3 nucleotides: TGCAGTGGGACAGGGCAAGGCTACACCTTC. The rearrangement links TRBV20-1 to TRBJ1-2; 8 bases are a match to TRBD1. Germline V gene data show CDR1 as DFQATT and CDR2 as SNEGSKA (reference sequence). This CDR3 comprises 10 residues. With V trimmed by 7 bases and J by 8 bases, 3 bases remained unmatched.

This clone appeared a single time. The chain joins TRBV7-8 to TRBJ1-6; D is uncertain. The CDR3 is 15 residues long. Between the trimmed V and J ends, which lost 3 bases and 6 bases, there was a span of 12 bases. CDR1 is SGHVS and CDR2 is FQNEAQ in the germline V gene. The CDR3: CASSFTTIGNSPLHF. The DNA of the CDR3 is TGTGCCAGCAGCTTCACGACGATTGGTAATTCACCCCTCCACTTT.

Turning to this clone: The same CDR3 arises from other DNA sequences in this sample as well. V and J are TRBV9 and TRBJ2-2, with D hard to call. Germline assignment: CDR1 SGDLS and CDR2 YYNGEE. CDR3 length: 14 residues. V was pared by 0 bases and J by 5 bases, with 8 bases between. CDR3 nucleotides: TGTGCCAGCAGCGTAGCTTGGGATACCGGGGAGCTGTTTTTT. It codes for CASSVAWDTGELFF.

The chain couples TRBV9 to TRBJ2-5; unclear D gene. The CDR3 sequence is 16 residues long. The ends were cut back, 4 bases at V and 0 bases at J, with 16 bases in the middle. The V gene's germline CDR1 is SGDLS and CDR2 YYNGEE. The CDR3, as DNA: TGTGCCAGCAGCCCCCGAGGAGCAACGAACCAAGAGACCCAGTACTTC. Its protein is CASSPRGATNQETQYF.

In DNA, the CDR3 is TGTGCCAGCAGTTCTCGACAGGGCGGAGCCAATGAGCAGTTCTTC. This codes for CASSSRQGGANEQFF. The rearrangement links TRBV28 to TRBJ2-1; 7 bases agree with TRBD1. Germline CDR1 reads MDHEN; CDR2 reads SYDVKM. This CDR3 contains 15 residues. The V gene end was trimmed by 4 bases and the J gene end by 6 bases; junction bases not matched to a gene: 9.

The V and J genes are TRBV5-4 and TRBJ2-7, with D possibly being TRBD1 (7 bases). Germline-derived CDR1 and CDR2 are SGHNT and YYREEE (reference sequence). Trimming took off 3 bases at V and 3 bases at J, with 13 bases between the two ends. The CDR3 extends over 14 amino acids. Written as DNA, the CDR3 is TGTGCCAGCAGCTGGGCGGGACAGAGCTACGAGCAGTACTTC. This sequence encodes CASSWAGQSYEQYF.

Details on this clone: This specimen includes other DNA sequences encoding the same CDR3. The chain employs TRBV7-2 and TRBJ2-3; no clear D. CDR3 length equals 13 residues. V lost 1 base and J 2 bases, leaving 4 bases between the germline ends. Germline CDR1 and CDR2: SGHTA and FQGNSA. CDR3 region: CASSLVYTDTQYF. The CDR3 DNA reads TGTGCCAGCAGCTTAGTGTACACAGATACGCAGTATTTT.

The chain combines TRBV14 with TRBJ2-1; no clear D gene. Per the germline V gene, CDR1 is SGHDN and CDR2 is FVKESK. Trimming pared 0 bases from V and 4 bases from J, leaving 16 bases between. The CDR3 is made up of 17 amino acids. The DNA of the CDR3 is TGTGCCAGCAGCCAAGATCAACTAATAGGGCTATACAATGAGCAGTTCTTC. Translated: CASSQDQLIGLYNEQFF.

DNA of the CDR3: TGCGCCAGCAGCCAAGCCAAGTCAGGGGGCAGGGAGACCCAGTACTTC. Protein: CASSQAKSGGRETQYF. The V gene is TRBV4-1, the J gene TRBJ2-5; TRBD1 matches 8 bases. The CDR3 has 16 amino acids. The germline V gene encodes CDR1 MGHRA and CDR2 YSYEKL. Trimming cost V 1 base and J 5 bases; bases outside gene matches: 9.

V usage is TRBV19 and J usage is TRBJ2-7, with D possibly matching TRBD1 (6 bases). V shed 0 bases and J shed 4 bases, with 13 bases lying between them. CDR3 length: 15 residues. The V gene's germline CDR1 is LNHDA and CDR2 SQIVND (reference sequence). The CDR3 protein is CASSIETGQGYEQYF. In nucleotides, the CDR3 is TGTGCCAGTAGTATAGAGACAGGACAAGGTTACGAGCAGTACTTC. The whole variable domain, filled in from reference TRBV19 and TRBJ2-7, reads DGGITQSPKYLFRKEGQNVTLSCEQNLNHDAMYWYRQDPGQGLRLIYYSQIVNDFQKGDIAEGYSVSREKKESFPLTVTSAQKNPTAFYLCASSIETGQGYEQYFGPGTRLTVT.

Note on this clone: Other nucleotide sequences in the sample specify the same CDR3. The genes are TRBV7-6 and TRBJ2-2; TRBD1 agrees at 9 bases. Germline lookup yields CDR1 SGHVS and CDR2 FNYEAQ. The CDR3 sequence is 15 residues long. V trimming: 5 bases; J trimming: 5 bases; junction bases outside the gene matches: 6. The CDR3 DNA follows: TGTGCCAGCAGCCCGGGACAGGGTGGAACCGGGGAGCTGTTTTTT. Its protein is CASSPGQGGTGELFF.

This clone was detected a few times. J is TRBJ2-1 and V is TRBV5-1, with 7 bases lining up with TRBD1. This CDR3 contains 14 residues. Trimming at V came to 4 bases and at J to 6 bases, leaving 7 bases not matched to a gene. CDR1 and CDR2 (germline): SGHRS, YFSETQ. The CDR3 here is CASSIGTDLNEQFF. In DNA, the CDR3 is TGCGCCAGCAGCATTGGGACAGATCTCAATGAGCAGTTCTTC.

The genes are TRBV7-2 and TRBJ1-3, with unresolved D. The CDR3 runs 16 residues. Trimming took 4 bases from V and 4 from J, leaving 17 bases between them. Germline CDR1 SGHTA, CDR2 FQGNSA. DNA of the CDR3: TGTGCCAGCAGCTCAAGCGCGGTAATAGGGGGAAACACCATATATTTT. Translated, it gives CASSSSAVIGGNTIYF.

This chain joins TRBV5-6 and TRBJ1-5; a possible D gene is TRBD1 (6 bases). V lost 1 base and J 0 bases, leaving 8 bases between the germline ends. Germline V gives CDR1 SGHDT, CDR2 YYEEEE. The CDR3 sequence is 15 residues long. The CDR3 sequence is CASSLKGGSNQPQHF. The CDR3 DNA is TGTGCCAGCAGCTTGAAAGGGGGTAGCAATCAGCCCCAGCATTTT.

Concerning this clone itself: Other DNA sequences in the same sample also yield this CDR3. The V and J genes are TRBV2 and TRBJ2-2; tentatively, D is TRBD1 (5 bases). V lost 7 bases and J lost 1, with 7 bases in between. This CDR3 has 13 amino acids. Per the germline V gene, CDR1 is SNHLY and CDR2 is FYNNEI. The DNA of the CDR3 is TGTGCCAGCAAGACAGAGAACACCGGGGAGCTGTTTTTT. It codes for CASKTENTGELFF.

The chain combines TRBV4-2 with TRBJ1-6, with TRBD1 matching 8 bases. The CDR3 runs 15 residues. V shed 5 bases, J shed 10 bases, and the junction held 10 bases outside the gene matches. Per germline, CDR1 LGHNA and CDR2 YNFKEQ. Written as DNA, the CDR3 is TGTGCCAGCAGCAAATCCGGACAGGGAGACTCACCCCTCCACTTT. It encodes CASSKSGQGDSPLHF.

The genes are TRBV4-3 and TRBJ2-5; possible D gene TRBD2, 5 bases. This CDR3 has 13 residues. Per germline, CDR1 LGHNA and CDR2 YSLEER. The ends were cut back, 0 bases at V and 5 bases at J, with 7 bases in the middle. The CDR3 DNA follows: TGCGCCAGCAGCCAAGAGGGAGCGGAGACCCAGTACTTC. Protein sequence: CASSQEGAETQYF.

The chain employs TRBV5-4 and TRBJ1-2; the match to TRBD1 covers 8 bases. This CDR3 region has 14 residues. In germline, CDR1 is SGHNT, CDR2 YYREEE (reference sequence). V trimming: 4 bases; J trimming: 7 bases; junction bases outside the gene matches: 9. DNA for the CDR3: TGTGCCAGCAGCGCAGGACAGGGAGTAAGTGGCTACACCTTC. It is translated as CASSAGQGVSGYTF.

The rearrangement links TRBV7-2 to TRBJ2-5, with TRBD2 matching 11 bases. The V and J ends lost 3 bases and 5 bases, in that order; junction bases with no gene match: 8. The CDR3 extends over 16 amino acids. Per the germline V gene, CDR1 is SGHTA and CDR2 is FQGNSA. The CDR3 DNA follows: TGTGCCAGCAGCTTCCCGACTAGCGGGGTATGTGAGACCCAGTACTTC. The encoded protein is CASSFPTSGVCETQYF.

Only a few counts were recorded for this clone. The CDR3: CASSSTQNTIYF. The CDR3 DNA follows: TGTGCCAGCAGCTCGACTCAGAACACCATATATTTT. V is TRBV11-2 and J is TRBJ1-3, with D hard to call. The CDR3 is made up of 12 amino acids. V shed 4 bases and J shed 7 bases, with 8 bases lying between them. The germline gives CDR1 SGHAT, CDR2 FQNNGV.

J is TRBJ2-3 and V is TRBV4-3, with 10 bases lining up with TRBD1. The ends lost 3 bases at V and 2 bases at J; junction bases unmatched: 5. Germline V gene data show CDR1 as LGHNA and CDR2 as YSLEER. The CDR3 runs to 16 residues. Here the CDR3 reads CASSQGDRGYTDTQYF. The CDR3, as DNA: TGCGCCAGCAGCCAGGGGGACAGGGGTTACACAGATACGCAGTATTTT.

The chain couples TRBV6-6 to TRBJ1-6; TRBD1 matches 8 bases. The ends lost 4 bases at V and 7 bases at J; junction bases unmatched: 3. Germline loops: CDR1 MNHNY, CDR2 SVGAGI (reference sequence). The CDR3 sequence is 14 residues long. CDR3 nucleotides: TGTGCCAGCAGTTCGGGACAGGTCAATTCACCCCTCCACTTT. As protein: CASSSGQVNSPLHF.

This chain connects TRBV5-8 to TRBJ2-7; 7 bases map to TRBD1. J gave up 8 bases and V 1 base, and 6 bases lay outside the gene matches. Germline CDR1 is SGHTS and CDR2 is YDEGEE. The CDR3 is made up of 13 amino acids. In nucleotides, the CDR3 is TGTGCCAGCAGCTTGCCCGGGACAGAGAAGCAGTACTTC. Its translation is CASSLPGTEKQYF.